The TCR beta chain described here comes from a study of T-cell reconstitution after alpha-beta-depleted transplantation in children. This clonotype has a handful of counts. Unique molecular identifiers featured in how the TCRbeta library was prepared. MiXCR was run by TCRdb on the PCR reads, yielding one entry per CDR3 protein. This sample carries about 270,000 distinct CDR3 sequences, more than 8% of them seen once, and the ten largest clones take around 10%. With V trimmed by 3 bases and J by 0 bases, 6 bases remained unmatched. This CDR3 is built from 16 residues. From germline, CDR1 is ENHRY and CDR2 SYGVKD.

The material sequenced was PBMCs from the stem cell graft donor, taken from the stem cell graft. This chain joins TRBV10-3 and TRBJ2-3, with 7 bases that match TRBD2. The receptor's source is a human donor who donated a stem cell graft to a child with SCID. CDR3 DNA: TGTGCCATCAGTGAACCGAGCGGGGTTAGCACAGATACGCAGTATTTT. It yields the protein CAISEPSGVSTDTQYF.